This T cell receptor (beta chain) was sequenced for a study of cytomegalovirus exposure and HLA in healthy donors (TCRdb year 2017). Some background on the complete study: In an earlier analysis of 587 of the donors, approximately 300 Gb of sequence data and 90 million to 120 million unique TCR beta sequences from approximately 180 million T cells were reported. Among some 400 genotyped donors of the cohort, an average of around 240,000 unique TCR beta nucleotide sequences was sequenced per donor, of which approximately 19% were non-productive. A later analysis re-analyzed previously published TCR beta repertoires from approximately 700 donors and added high-resolution HLA genotyping to study TCR occurrence patterns. The study profiled the T cell repertoires of 666 subjects by immunosequencing and related them to cytomegalovirus serostatus. Of the roughly 400 genotyped donors, around 81% fell in the genetic ancestry cluster associated with self-reported Caucasian donors. Every discovery cohort repertoire had been produced on one sequencing platform. Because of strong linkage in the cohort, roughly five DR-DQ haplotypes were treated as single units for association and clustering. Genome-wide SNP genotypes for about 60% of the 666 donors were used in a later genetic analysis, which treated that subset as a discovery cohort. A separate validation cohort of 100 to 150 different subjects was used in addition to the roughly 620-subject first cohort. To predict cytomegalovirus infection status, the study combined high-throughput TCR immunosequencing, statistical association of individual TCRs with disease status, and machine learning. Donor age, sex, ethnicity and CMV serostatus were collected together with the repertoire data. Roughly 300 gigabases of sequencing data and 70 million to 95 million unique TCR sequences made up an early release that covered approximately 650 HLA-typed donors. To decide whether each TCR beta V gene segment behaved as functional or pseudogenic, an earlier analysis of some 540 of the donors relied on high-throughput TCR beta sequencing. In the later analysis, no new phenotypic data were used to find candidate immune exposures; instead, reliance was placed on TCR beta sequences and their occurrence across donors. The study was designed to test whether signatures of past pathogen exposure could be identified by cataloging public T cell receptors. HLA typing included class I and class II loci at four-digit resolution. The number of donors typed differed by locus, with roughly 629-640 for A, B, C, DRB1 and DQB1, around 560 for DQA1, over 600 for DPA1, and 400 to 490 for DPB1. Paper-wide results and their limitations: Because HLA typing was missing for some donors at each locus, association tests included only the typed subset. Most TCR sequences were observed very rarely across donors, whereas some public TCRs were present in many individuals. In both the original and validation cohorts, the classifier was reported to diagnose cytomegalovirus status with high specificity and sensitivity. In an earlier analysis of over 550 of the donors, most TCR beta V segments were observed in productive rearrangements about 87% or about 30% of the time, broadly matching IMGT annotations. Most CMV-associated TCR beta chains appeared to be HLA-restricted in a later analysis, and the HLA associations seemed to be driven largely by CMV exposure. V-gene and J-gene trimming of TCR beta chains was associated with a missense DCLRE1C variant in a later genetic analysis, and the association was replicated in an independent cohort. Linkage disequilibrium might explain the correlated functional status among segregating V segments, but an unknown experimental factor could not be excluded. Because the 87-base-pair reads could not distinguish some IMGT-functional V segments, including TRBV6-2 and TRBV6-3, those segments were excluded. The presence/absence analyses assumed that sequencing depth was roughly uniform across donors, and that assumption may not be true. In a later genetic analysis, fewer N-insertions in productive TCRs were reported among donors in an Asian-associated ancestry cluster than the roughly 700-donor mean. A cluster of highly shared sequence variants was judged likely to represent a technical artifact of the sequencing pipeline. Because counts were too low, about 18 rarely observed V segments, including chromosome 9 orphons, were left out of the earlier analysis of some 640 of the donors. The cohort was sequenced for TCR beta chains only, and without alpha or paired-chain data the features that could be detected were limited. Several of the top co-occurrence clusters appeared to be linked to parvovirus B19, influenza, CMV and Epstein-Barr virus, according to a later analysis. CMV serostatus was the only immune exposure information available for the cohort. Specific HLA alleles were associated with some 15,000 TCR beta sequences at a false discovery rate of 0.05 in a later analysis. A later analysis found that HLA-associated TCR beta chains were more clonally expanded and had lower generation probabilities than equally common non-associated chains. Three of the identified cytomegalovirus-associated TCR beta chains were confirmed in vitro to be specific for cytomegalovirus antigens. A later analysis found that TCR association rates varied across HLA loci, with DRB1 alleles showing the most associated TCRs and HLA-C alleles the fewest. The study gave a list of under 200 TCR beta chains associated with cytomegalovirus. When HLA alleles, especially DR and DQ, strongly co-occurred, TCR associations were difficult to assign to individual alleles. A further reported finding was that TCR beta sequences accurately predicted the HLA-A and HLA-B alleles for most subjects in the first cohort. According to the authors, the approach could potentially be generalized to other disease states and immunological phenotypes.

Libraries were made using the immunoSEQ multiplex PCR assay. A mixture of 60 forward primers for TCR Vbeta segments and 13 reverse primers for TCR Jbeta segments was used in the multiplex PCR. The CDR3 region of rearranged TCR beta genes was amplified from genomic DNA by a multiplex PCR assay. The Illumina HiSeq System was used to sequence the amplified TCR beta libraries as 87-base-pair reads. The authors processed their data as follows. A later analysis tallied approximately 87 million unique TCR beta chains across the 666 repertoires, and about 10 million of those chains were shared by two or more donors. Raw reads were error-corrected and collapsed into unique sequences by a nearest-neighbor algorithm in which closely related sequences were merged to remove PCR and sequencing errors. Alignment of CDR3 sequences to IMGT reference sequences was used to assign V, D and J gene segments. For a sequence to be retained, at least a six-nucleotide match to both a V gene segment and a J gene segment was required. Rearrangements were classified as productive when the CDR3 lacked stop codons and remained in frame with V and J, and all other rearrangements were classified as non-productive. CDR3 was defined according to IMGT convention as the region running from the second conserved V-encoded cysteine to the conserved J-encoded phenylalanine. The earlier analysis of approximately 500 of the donors excluded sequences that lacked an unambiguous match to a single V gene segment. In an earlier analysis of approximately 590 of the donors, a V segment was called functional when productive rearrangements were above 56.7%, and segregating when the standard deviation between donors exceeded 5%. To diagnose cytomegalovirus status from the catalog of TCR beta chain sequences, a statistical classification framework was built. In a later analysis, V and J genes were assigned by comparing TCR nucleotide sequences against IMGT/GENE-DB human TR gene sequences. In a later analysis, CDR3 sequences and most-parsimonious VDJ recombination scenarios were assigned using the TCRdist pipeline. In a later analysis, each TCR beta chain was defined by its CDR3 amino acid sequence together with its V-gene family, and reads without a unique V-gene family were excluded. To address suspected cross-contamination and a sequencing artifact, a later analysis removed 550 to 750 highly shared, low-generation-probability nucleotide sequences. In a later analysis, a clonal expansion index for each public chain was calculated from normalized within-repertoire ranks of inferred template counts. Generation probabilities in a later analysis came from a VDJ recombination model fitted to out-of-frame rearrangements, and those results were checked against IGoR. In a later analysis, TCR-TCR, TCR-HLA and TCR-CMV co-occurrence was scored with hypergeometric tests, and a repertoire-size bias correction was applied to TCR pairs. In a later analysis, false discovery rates were estimated by permuting HLA or CMV assignments 20 times. A later analysis grouped co-occurring TCRs with DBSCAN, adding TCRdist sequence similarity when clustering within HLA-allele-positive subsets. Co-occurrence clustering excluded repertoires with fewer than 30,000 or more than 120,000 public chains, plus five with anomalous nucleotide sharing. TCRdb limited this immuneACCESS table to in-frame rearrangements with V and J called. A share of clones is missing; checked studies link under half to unresolved V genes, and the rest is unexplained. That table is the source of V, J and clone size, and D and trimming were worked out from the DNA. The sample has about 82,000 clones on record, under 80% of them singletons. The ten largest account for under 15% of the sample.

This clone was counted only a few times. Its antigen specificity is not known. The sample holds no much larger clone one base away, and base qualities are not on file. V has 3 bases trimmed and J has 4 bases trimmed; junction bases matching no gene number 11. Reading the germline V gene gives CDR1 KGHSH and CDR2 LQKENI. The CDR3 starts with the cysteine, ends with the phenylalanine, and has 17 residues. The only DNA kept is the CDR3, 51 bases in frame from the first base. The cohort was made up of 650 to 700 healthy bone marrow donors. All cohort members were sampled while nominally healthy, although unrecorded immune exposures were likely present. CMV serostatus was recorded as positive for 250 to 300 and negative for about 50% of the roughly 670 cohort members, whereas no CMV serostatus was recorded for the donor in question. A peripheral blood sample was provided by each donor, and peripheral blood mononuclear cells were used for TCR beta sequencing. The Qiagen DNeasy Blood Extraction Kit was used to extract genomic DNA from the blood cell samples.

The chain is assembled from TRBV18 and TRBJ2-2; 7 of the junction bases match TRBD1. The sample taken for sequencing was PBMCs. The TCR sequence derives from a human donor in good health. The CDR3 corresponds to CASSPYGQELGTGELFF. The DNA is TGTGCCAGCTCACCCTACGGACAGGAGTTGGGCACCGGGGAGCTGTTTTTT.